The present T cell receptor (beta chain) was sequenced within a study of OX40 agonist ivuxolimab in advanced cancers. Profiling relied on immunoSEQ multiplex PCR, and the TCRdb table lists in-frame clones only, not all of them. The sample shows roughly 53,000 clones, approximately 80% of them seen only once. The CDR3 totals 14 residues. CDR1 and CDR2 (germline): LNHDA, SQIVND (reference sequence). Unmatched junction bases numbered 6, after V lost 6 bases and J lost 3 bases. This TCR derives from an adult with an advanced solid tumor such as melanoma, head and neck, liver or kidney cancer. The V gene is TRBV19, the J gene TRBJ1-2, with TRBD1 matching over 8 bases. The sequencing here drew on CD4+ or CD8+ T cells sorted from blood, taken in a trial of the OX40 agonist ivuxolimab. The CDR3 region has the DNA TGTGCCAGTAGCCCGGACAGGGTGGACTATGGCTACACCTTC. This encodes CASSPDRVDYGYTF.